These 17 T cell receptor beta chains came from one sample sequenced in a study of blood T cell repertoires in COVID-19 (dated by TCRdb to 2020 to 2021). Receptor amplification or capture employed the immunoSEQ multiplex PCR assay. This immuneACCESS table, as held by TCRdb, lists in-frame sequences with V and J called but not all clones. Of the missing ones, under half trace to an unresolved V gene in checked studies; the others have no known cause. The sample table shows about 180,000 clones, and 75% to 90% are seen once. The leading ten clones occupy roughly 9.7% of the sample. The sequencing input was peripheral blood. These TCRs come from a human donor with active or convalescent COVID-19. The donor label of this sample is uncertain.

V is TRBV7-9 and J is TRBJ1-5, with D tentatively TRBD1 (5 bases). The CDR3 runs 15 residues. The V end lost 0 bases, the J end lost 1 base, and 7 bases lay between the germline ends. Germline lookup yields CDR1 SEHNR and CDR2 FQNEAQ (reference sequence). CDR3 DNA sequence: TGTGCCAGCAGCTTAGCTGCAGGGAGCAATCAGCCCCAGCATTTT. The encoded protein is CASSLAAGSNQPQHF. The full variable domain, completed using reference TRBV7-9 and TRBJ1-5, is DTGVSQNPRHKITKRGQNVTFRCDPISEHNRLYWYRQTLGQGPEFLTYFQNEAQLEKSRLLSDRFSAERPKGSFSTLEIQRTEQGDSAMYLCASSLAAGSNQPQHFGDGTRLSIL.

J is TRBJ1-4 and V is TRBV5-1; a possible D gene is TRBD1 (6 bases). This CDR3 contains 15 residues. Germline lookup yields CDR1 SGHRS and CDR2 YFSETQ. The V and J ends lost 5 bases and 7 bases respectively, with 18 bases between them. The chain's CDR3 is CASRSGTYAPEKLFF. CDR3 sequence (DNA): TGCGCCAGCAGATCAGGGACATACGCTCCTGAAAAACTGTTTTTT.

This clone was counted once. The chain has TRBV13 and TRBJ2-1; 9 bases are shared with TRBD1. Trimming removed 5 bases from V and 8 bases from J; junction bases left unmatched: 16. CDR3 length: 17 residues. CDR1 PRHDT and CDR2 FYEKMQ come from the germline V gene (reference sequence). The CDR3 loop reads CASSLSGGDRVMYEQFF. As DNA, the CDR3 is TGTGCCAGCAGCCTAAGCGGAGGGGACAGGGTCATGTATGAGCAGTTCTTC.

V gene TRBV4-2 combines with J gene TRBJ2-7; a weak D match, TRBD1 (5 bases). V lost 0 bases and J lost 3, with 9 bases in between. This CDR3 spans 14 amino acids. Per germline, CDR1 LGHNA and CDR2 YNFKEQ. CDR3 sequence reads: CASSQEDRYYEQYF. The CDR3 DNA follows: TGTGCCAGCAGCCAAGAAGACAGATACTACGAGCAGTACTTC.

V gene TRBV29-1 combines with J gene TRBJ2-1; tentative D call: TRBD1 (6 bases). V was pared by 4 bases and J by 15 bases, with 16 bases between. There are 11 residues in the CDR3. Germline CDR1 and CDR2: SQVTM and ANQGSEA. The CDR3 sequence is CSVVTGINPFF. CDR3 sequence (DNA): TGCAGCGTTGTTACAGGGATTAATCCGTTCTTC.

This chain links TRBV5-4 with TRBJ2-4; 8 bases are a match to TRBD1. V was pared by 4 bases and J by 1 base, with 7 bases of the junction left unmatched. The CDR3 has 16 residues. In germline, CDR1 is SGHNT, CDR2 YYREEE (reference sequence). CDR3 residues: CASSQGTGMAKNIQYF. The DNA of the CDR3 is TGTGCCAGCAGCCAAGGGACAGGCATGGCCAAAAACATTCAGTACTTC.

The chain is built from TRBV9 and TRBJ2-1, with 14 bases lining up with TRBD2. Per germline, CDR1 SGDLS and CDR2 YYNGEE. This CDR3 region has 17 residues. Trimming at V came to 4 bases and at J to 4 bases, leaving 7 bases not matched to a gene. CDR3: CASSSRLAGGNYNEQFF. For the CDR3, the DNA is TGTGCCAGCAGCTCCCGACTAGCGGGGGGGAATTACAATGAGCAGTTCTTC.

This clone has only a few counts. The V and J genes are TRBV18 and TRBJ1-1, with a tentative D call TRBD1 (5 bases). The CDR3 runs to 17 residues. Trimming took off 6 bases at V and 0 bases at J, with 20 bases between the two ends. Germline lookup yields CDR1 KGHSH and CDR2 LQKENI. This chain's CDR3 is CASSPTAQGPMNTEAFF. The CDR3 DNA reads TGTGCCAGCTCCCCGACTGCCCAGGGCCCTATGAACACTGAAGCTTTCTTT.

This clone appeared once. This chain connects TRBV27 to TRBJ2-6; a possible D gene is TRBD2 (7 bases). The V and J ends lost 3 bases and 3 bases respectively, with 12 bases between them. The CDR3 runs 16 residues. Germline V CDR1 and CDR2: MNHEY, SMNVEV (reference sequence). The CDR3 DNA sequence: TGTGCCAGCAGTTTGGGGGGGCTCCTTGGGGCCAACGTCCTGACTTTC. Residues: CASSLGGLLGANVLTF.

V and J are TRBV6-2 or TRBV6-3 and TRBJ2-5; the D gene is possibly TRBD2 (5 bases). Looked up from germline, CDR1 is MNHEY and CDR2 is SVGEGT. V gave up 2 bases and J gave up 1 base, with 8 bases separating them. The CDR3 consists of 14 residues. In nucleotides, the CDR3 is TGTGCCAGCAGTTACAAGGACTTCCAAGAGACCCAGTACTTC. This gives the protein CASSYKDFQETQYF.

The CDR3 coding sequence is TGTGCCAGCAGTCCGGGGGGACAGGTAAACACCATATATTTT. This translates into CASSPGGQVNTIYF. This chain links TRBV28 with TRBJ1-3; 8 bases map to TRBD1. This CDR3 contains 14 residues. From germline, CDR1 is MDHEN and CDR2 SYDVKM. Germline trimming cut 5 bases from V and 6 bases from J; bases unmatched to any gene: 6. The variable domain in full, with the rest retrieved from reference TRBV28 and TRBJ1-3, is DVKVTQSSRYLVKRTGEKVFLECVQDMDHENMFWYRQDPGLGLRLIYFSYDVKMKEKGDIPEGYSVSREKKERFSLILESASTNQTSMYLCASSPGGQVNTIYFGEGSWLTVV.

The chain combines TRBV25-1 with TRBJ2-7, with D tentatively TRBD2 (6 bases). Germline CDR1 is MGHDK and CDR2 is SYGVNS. This CDR3 comprises 14 residues. V was shortened by 7 bases and J by 2 bases, with 15 bases between the two germline ends. The CDR3 region is CASTEEGRAYEQYF. The CDR3 DNA reads as TGTGCCAGCACCGAGGAGGGTCGGGCCTACGAGCAGTACTTC.

This clone has just one count. The chain carries TRBV5-1 and TRBJ1-4, with D unclear. V gave up 0 bases and J gave up 2 bases, with 8 bases separating them. Germline assignment: CDR1 SGHRS and CDR2 YFSETQ. The CDR3 covers 15 residues. DNA of the CDR3: TGCGCCAGCAGCTTGGCCGGGGATACTAATGAAAAACTGTTTTTT. This codes for CASSLAGDTNEKLFF.

V gene TRBV19 combines with J gene TRBJ1-2, with 11 nucleotides matching TRBD1. The J segment lost 5 bases and the V segment lost 7 bases, leaving 9 bases of the junction unmatched. CDR3 length: 15 amino acids. Germline V gives CDR1 LNHDA, CDR2 SQIVND (reference sequence). The CDR3, as DNA: TGTGCCAGTATCCAAGGACAGGGGGCGTTTTATGGCTACACCTTC. Translated: CASIQGQGAFYGYTF.

This clone was seen only once. This chain connects TRBV3-1 (or the pseudogene TRBV3-2) to TRBJ2-5; no firm D call. This CDR3 is 12 amino acids long. Trimming pared 4 bases from V and 10 bases from J, leaving 13 bases between. Germline CDR1 reads LGHDT; CDR2 reads YNNKEL (reference sequence). The CDR3 here is CASSPESQIQYF. DNA of the CDR3: TGTGCCAGCAGCCCAGAGTCGCAGATCCAGTACTTC.

This chain connects TRBV9 to TRBJ1-5; 7 positions agree with TRBD1. The CDR3 consists of 14 residues. The ends lost 3 bases at V and 1 base at J; junction bases unmatched: 1. Germline loops: CDR1 SGDLS, CDR2 YYNGEE. This CDR3 is CASSAQGSNQPQHF. The CDR3 DNA is TGTGCCAGCAGCGCACAGGGGAGCAATCAGCCCCAGCATTTT. Filled out from reference TRBV9 and TRBJ1-5, the complete variable domain reads DSGVTQTPKHLITATGQRVTLRCSPRSGDLSVYWYQQSLDQGLQFLIQYYNGEERAKGNILERFSAQQFPDLHSELNLSSLELGDSALYFCASSAQGSNQPQHFGDGTRLSIL.

The table lists this clone with a count of one. The chain is built from TRBV28 and TRBJ2-7; D unresolved. Per the germline V gene, CDR1 is MDHEN and CDR2 is SYDVKM. V was trimmed by 4 bases and J by 3 bases, leaving 10 bases between them. The CDR3 length is 13 residues. DNA of the CDR3: TGTGCCAGCAGTTCTCGGTACGACTACGAGCAGTACTTC. It encodes CASSSRYDYEQYF.